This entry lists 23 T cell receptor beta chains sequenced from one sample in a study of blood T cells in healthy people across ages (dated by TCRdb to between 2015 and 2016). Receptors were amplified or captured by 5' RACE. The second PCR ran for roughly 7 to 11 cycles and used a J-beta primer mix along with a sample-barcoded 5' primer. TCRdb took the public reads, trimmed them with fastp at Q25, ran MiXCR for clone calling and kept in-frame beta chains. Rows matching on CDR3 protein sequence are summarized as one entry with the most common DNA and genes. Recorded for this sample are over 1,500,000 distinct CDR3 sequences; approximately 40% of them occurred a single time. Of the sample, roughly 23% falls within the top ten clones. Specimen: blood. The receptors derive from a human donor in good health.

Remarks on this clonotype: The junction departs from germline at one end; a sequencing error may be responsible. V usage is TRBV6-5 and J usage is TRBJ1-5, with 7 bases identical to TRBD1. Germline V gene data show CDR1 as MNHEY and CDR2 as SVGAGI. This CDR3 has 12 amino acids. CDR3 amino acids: CTSGDRTLAQHF. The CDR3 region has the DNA TGTACCAGCGGGGACAGAACACTAGCCCAGCATTTT.

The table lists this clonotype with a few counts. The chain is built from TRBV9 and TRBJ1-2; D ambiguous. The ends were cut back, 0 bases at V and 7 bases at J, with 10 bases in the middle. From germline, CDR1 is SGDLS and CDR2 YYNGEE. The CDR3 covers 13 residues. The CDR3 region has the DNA TGTGCCAGCAGCGTAGGGGAAGGTTTTGGCTACACCTTC. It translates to CASSVGEGFGYTF. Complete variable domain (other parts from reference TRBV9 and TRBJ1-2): DSGVTQTPKHLITATGQRVTLRCSPRSGDLSVYWYQQSLDQGLQFLIQYYNGEERAKGNILERFSAQQFPDLHSELNLSSLELGDSALYFCASSVGEGFGYTFGSGTRLTVV.

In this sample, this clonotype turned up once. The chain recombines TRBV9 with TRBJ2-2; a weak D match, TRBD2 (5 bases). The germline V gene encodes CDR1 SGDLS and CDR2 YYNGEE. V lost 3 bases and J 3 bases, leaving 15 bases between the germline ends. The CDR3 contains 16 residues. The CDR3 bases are TGTGCCAGCAGCGCCTCCCCGTTGGAGGACACCGGGGAGCTGTTTTTT. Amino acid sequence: CASSASPLEDTGELFF.

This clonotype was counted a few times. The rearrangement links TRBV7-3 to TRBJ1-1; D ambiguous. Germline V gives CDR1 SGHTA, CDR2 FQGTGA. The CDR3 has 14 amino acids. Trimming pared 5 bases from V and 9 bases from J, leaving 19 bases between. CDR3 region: CASSRARNQEKAFF. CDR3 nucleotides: TGTGCCAGCAGCCGTGCGCGGAACCAAGAGAAAGCTTTCTTT.

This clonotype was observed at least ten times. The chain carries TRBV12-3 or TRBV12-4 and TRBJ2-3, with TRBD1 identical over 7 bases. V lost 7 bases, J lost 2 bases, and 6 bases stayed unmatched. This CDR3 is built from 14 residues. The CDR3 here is CASNPDRYTDTQYF. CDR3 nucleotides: TGTGCCAGCAACCCGGACAGGTACACAGATACGCAGTATTTT.

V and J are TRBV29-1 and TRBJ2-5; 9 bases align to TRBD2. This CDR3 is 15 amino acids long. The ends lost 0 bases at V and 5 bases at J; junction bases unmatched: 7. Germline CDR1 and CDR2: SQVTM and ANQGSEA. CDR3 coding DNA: TGCAGCGTTGAAGATCTAGCGGGGCCGGCGGAGACCCAGTACTTC. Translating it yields CSVEDLAGPAETQYF.

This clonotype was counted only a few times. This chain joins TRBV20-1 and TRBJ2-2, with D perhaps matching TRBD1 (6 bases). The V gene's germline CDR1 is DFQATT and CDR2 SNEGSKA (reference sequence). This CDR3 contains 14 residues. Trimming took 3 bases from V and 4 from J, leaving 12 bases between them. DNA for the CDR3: TGCAGTGCTAGTAGACAGGTCAGCACCGGGGAGCTGTTTTTT. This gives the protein CSASRQVSTGELFF.

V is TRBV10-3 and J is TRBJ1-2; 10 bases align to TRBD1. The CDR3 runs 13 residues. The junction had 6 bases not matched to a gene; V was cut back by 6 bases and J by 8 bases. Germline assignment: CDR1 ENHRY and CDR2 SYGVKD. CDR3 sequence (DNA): TGTGCCATCAGGGAAGGGACAGGGGTAGGCTACACCTTC. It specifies CAIREGTGVGYTF.

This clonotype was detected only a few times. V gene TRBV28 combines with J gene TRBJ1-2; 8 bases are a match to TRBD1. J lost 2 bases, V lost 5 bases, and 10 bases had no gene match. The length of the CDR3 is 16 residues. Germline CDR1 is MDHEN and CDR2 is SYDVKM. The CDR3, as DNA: TGTGCCAGCAGTCTACCATTCTGGACAGGGAACTATGGCTACACCTTC. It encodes CASSLPFWTGNYGYTF.

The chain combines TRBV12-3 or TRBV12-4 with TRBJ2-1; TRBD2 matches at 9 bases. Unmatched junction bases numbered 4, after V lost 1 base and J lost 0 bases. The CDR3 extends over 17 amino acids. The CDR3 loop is CASSLGAGGRSYNEQFF. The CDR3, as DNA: TGTGCCAGCAGTTTAGGTGCGGGAGGGCGCTCCTACAATGAGCAGTTCTTC.

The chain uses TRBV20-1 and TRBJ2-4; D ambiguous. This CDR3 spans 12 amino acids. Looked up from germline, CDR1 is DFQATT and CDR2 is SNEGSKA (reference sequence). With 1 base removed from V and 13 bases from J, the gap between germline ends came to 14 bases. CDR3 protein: CSARATFGKQYF. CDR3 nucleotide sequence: TGCAGTGCTAGAGCTACATTTGGAAAGCAGTACTTC.

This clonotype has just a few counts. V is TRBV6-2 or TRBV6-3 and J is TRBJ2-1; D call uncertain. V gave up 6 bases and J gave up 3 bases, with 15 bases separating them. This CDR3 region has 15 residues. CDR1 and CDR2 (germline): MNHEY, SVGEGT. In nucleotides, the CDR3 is TGTGCCAGCAGCCTAAGTCGCTACGGCTACAATGAGCAGTTCTTC. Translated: CASSLSRYGYNEQFF.

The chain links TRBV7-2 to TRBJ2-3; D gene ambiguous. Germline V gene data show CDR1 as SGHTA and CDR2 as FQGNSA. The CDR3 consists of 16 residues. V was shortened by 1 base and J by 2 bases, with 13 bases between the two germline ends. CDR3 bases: TGTGCCAGCAGCTTAGGGTCGCGAGCCGTCACAGATACGCAGTATTTT. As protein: CASSLGSRAVTDTQYF.

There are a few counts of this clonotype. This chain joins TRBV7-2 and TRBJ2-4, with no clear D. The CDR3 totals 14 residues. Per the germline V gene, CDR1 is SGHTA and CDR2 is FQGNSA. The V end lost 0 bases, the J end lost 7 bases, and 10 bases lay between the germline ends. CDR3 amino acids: CASSLAQAPNIQYF. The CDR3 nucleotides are TGTGCCAGCAGCTTAGCGCAGGCACCGAACATTCAGTACTTC.

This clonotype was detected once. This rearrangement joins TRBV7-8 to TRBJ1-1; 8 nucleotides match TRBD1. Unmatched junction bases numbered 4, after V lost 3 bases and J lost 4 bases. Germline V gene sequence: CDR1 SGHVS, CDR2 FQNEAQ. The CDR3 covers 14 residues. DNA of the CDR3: TGTGCCAGCAGCTTCCGGGACAGGTTCACTGAAGCTTTCTTT. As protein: CASSFRDRFTEAFF. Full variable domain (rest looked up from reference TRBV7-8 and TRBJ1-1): GAGVSQSPRYKVAKRGQDVALRCDPISGHVSLFWYQQALGQGPEFLTYFQNEAQLDKSGLPSDRFFAERPEGSVSTLKIQRTQQEDSAVYLCASSFRDRFTEAFFGQGTRLTVV.

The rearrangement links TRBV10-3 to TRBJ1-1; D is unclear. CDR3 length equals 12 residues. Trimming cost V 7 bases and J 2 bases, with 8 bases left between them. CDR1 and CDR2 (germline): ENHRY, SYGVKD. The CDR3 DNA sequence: TGTGCCATCACCCAAGATAACACTGAAGCTTTCTTT. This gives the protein CAITQDNTEAFF.

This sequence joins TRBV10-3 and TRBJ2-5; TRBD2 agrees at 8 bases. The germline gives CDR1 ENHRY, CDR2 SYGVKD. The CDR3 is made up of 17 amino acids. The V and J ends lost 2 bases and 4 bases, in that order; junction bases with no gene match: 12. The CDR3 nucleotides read TGTGCCATCAGTGAGAACCCCAGCGGGGGCGTTGGAGAGACCCAGTACTTC. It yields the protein CAISENPSGGVGETQYF.

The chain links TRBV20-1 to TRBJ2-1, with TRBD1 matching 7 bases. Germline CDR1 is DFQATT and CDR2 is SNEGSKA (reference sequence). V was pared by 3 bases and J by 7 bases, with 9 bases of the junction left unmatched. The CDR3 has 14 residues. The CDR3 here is CSASRGYMGNEQFF. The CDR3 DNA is TGCAGTGCTAGCAGGGGGTATATGGGGAATGAGCAGTTCTTC.

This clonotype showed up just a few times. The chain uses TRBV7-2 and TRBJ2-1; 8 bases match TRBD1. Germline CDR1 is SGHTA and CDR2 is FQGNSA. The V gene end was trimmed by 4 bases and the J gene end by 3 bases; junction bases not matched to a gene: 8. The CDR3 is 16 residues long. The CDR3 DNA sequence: TGTGCCAGCAGCTGGGGGACAGGCCGTTACTACAATGAGCAGTTCTTC. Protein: CASSWGTGRYYNEQFF.

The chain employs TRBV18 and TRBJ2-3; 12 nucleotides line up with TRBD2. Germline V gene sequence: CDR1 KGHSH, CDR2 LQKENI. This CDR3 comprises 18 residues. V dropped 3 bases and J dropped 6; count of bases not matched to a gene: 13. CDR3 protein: CASSPARTSGAWGDTQYF. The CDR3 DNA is TGTGCCAGCTCACCGGCCCGGACTAGCGGGGCGTGGGGGGATACGCAGTATTTT.

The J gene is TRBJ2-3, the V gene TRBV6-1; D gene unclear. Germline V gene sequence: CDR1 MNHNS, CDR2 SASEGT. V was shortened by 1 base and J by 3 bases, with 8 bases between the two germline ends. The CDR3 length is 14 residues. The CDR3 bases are TGTGCCAGCAGTGAAGTGGGAAGAACAGATACGCAGTATTTT. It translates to CASSEVGRTDTQYF.

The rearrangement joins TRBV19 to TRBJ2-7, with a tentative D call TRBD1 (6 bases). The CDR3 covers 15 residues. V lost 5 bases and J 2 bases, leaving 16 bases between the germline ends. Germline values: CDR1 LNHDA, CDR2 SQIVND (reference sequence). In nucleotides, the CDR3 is TGTGCCAGTAGTCCACCCCGGACAGTCACCTACGAGCAGTACTTC. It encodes CASSPPRTVTYEQYF.

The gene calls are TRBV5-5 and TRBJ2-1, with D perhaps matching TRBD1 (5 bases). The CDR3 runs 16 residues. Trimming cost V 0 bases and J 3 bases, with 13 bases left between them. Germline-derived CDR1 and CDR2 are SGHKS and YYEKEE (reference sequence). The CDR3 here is CASSLAAGFLYNEQFF. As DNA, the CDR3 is TGTGCCAGCAGCTTGGCGGCAGGGTTCCTCTACAATGAGCAGTTCTTC.